What follows describes a single T cell receptor beta chain. What it binds is not known. The data were taken from a study of T-cell memory formation after mild COVID-19. Study results and caveats: Shrinking CD4+ clones resided mostly in CM and EM, and CD8+ ones in EMRA.

The germline gives CDR1 MNHEY, CDR2 SVGAGI. The CDR3 is made up of 16 amino acids. Trimming took off 2 bases at V and 2 bases at J, with 15 bases between the two ends. Employing constant-segment primers, 5'RACE generated TCR alpha and TCR beta cDNA libraries bearing sample barcodes and UMIs. One entry per CDR3 protein, called by TCRdb with MiXCR from the 5' RACE reads. This sample has roughly 370,000 distinct CDR3 sequences, with roughly 15% found just once. This rearrangement joins TRBV6-5 to TRBJ1-2; D unclear. The TCR sequence derives from a man younger than 35 who had mild COVID-19 (a few samples of this study predate the infection). Cell type and time point are not known. Sample: PBMCs or a T cell subset sorted from them (not recorded which). The DNA of the CDR3 is TGTGCCAGCAGTTACACCTCGACGGGGAACAACTATGGCTACACCTTC. Translating it yields CASSYTSTGNNYGYTF.